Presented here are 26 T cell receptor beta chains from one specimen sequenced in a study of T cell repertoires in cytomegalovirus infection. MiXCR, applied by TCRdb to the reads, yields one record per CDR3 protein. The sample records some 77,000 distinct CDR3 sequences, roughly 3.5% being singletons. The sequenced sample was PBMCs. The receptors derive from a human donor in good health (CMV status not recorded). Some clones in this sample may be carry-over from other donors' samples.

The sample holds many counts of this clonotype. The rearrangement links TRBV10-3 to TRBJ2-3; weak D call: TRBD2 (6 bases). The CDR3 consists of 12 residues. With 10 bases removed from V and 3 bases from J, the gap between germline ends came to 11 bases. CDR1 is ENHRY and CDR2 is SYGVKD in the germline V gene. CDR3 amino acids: CATTSSTDTQYF. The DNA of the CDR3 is TGTGCCACCACTAGCTCTACAGATACGCAGTATTTT.

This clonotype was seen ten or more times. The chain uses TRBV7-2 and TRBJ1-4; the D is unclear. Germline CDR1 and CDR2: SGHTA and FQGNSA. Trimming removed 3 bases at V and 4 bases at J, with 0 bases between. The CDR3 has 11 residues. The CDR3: CASSFNEKLFF. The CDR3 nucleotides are TGTGCCAGCAGCTTTAATGAAAAACTGTTTTTT.

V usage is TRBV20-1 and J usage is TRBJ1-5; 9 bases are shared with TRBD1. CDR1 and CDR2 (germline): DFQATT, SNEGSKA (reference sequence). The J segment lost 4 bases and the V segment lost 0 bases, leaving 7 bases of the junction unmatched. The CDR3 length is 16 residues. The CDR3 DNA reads TGCAGTGCTAGAGATTGGACAGGGGAGGATAATCAGCCCCAGCATTTT. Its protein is CSARDWTGEDNQPQHF.

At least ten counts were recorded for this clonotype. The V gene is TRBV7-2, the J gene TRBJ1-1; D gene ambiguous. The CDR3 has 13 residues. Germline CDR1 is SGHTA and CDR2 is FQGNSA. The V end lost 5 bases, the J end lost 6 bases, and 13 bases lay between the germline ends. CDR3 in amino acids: CASSHPTAAEAFF. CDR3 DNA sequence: TGTGCCAGCAGCCATCCCACGGCGGCTGAAGCTTTCTTT. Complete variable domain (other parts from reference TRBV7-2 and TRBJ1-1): GAGVSQSPSNKVTEKGKDVELRCDPISGHTALYWYRQSLGQGLEFLIYFQGNSAPDKSGLPSDRFSAERTGGSVSTLTIQRTQQEDSAVYLCASSHPTAAEAFFGQGTRLTVV.

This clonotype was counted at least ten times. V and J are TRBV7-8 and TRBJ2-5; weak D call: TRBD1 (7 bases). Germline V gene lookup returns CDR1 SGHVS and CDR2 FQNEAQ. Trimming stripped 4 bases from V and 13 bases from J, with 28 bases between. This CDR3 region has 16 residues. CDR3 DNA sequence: TGTGCCAGCAGCTCTCTCAGGGGGGCCGTAGGACTCATCTTGTACTTC. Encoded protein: CASSSLRGAVGLILYF.

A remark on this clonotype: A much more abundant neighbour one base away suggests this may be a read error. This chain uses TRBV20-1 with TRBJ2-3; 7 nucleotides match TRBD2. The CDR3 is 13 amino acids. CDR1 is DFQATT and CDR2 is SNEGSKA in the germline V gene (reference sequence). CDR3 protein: CSAFSGSRDMQYF. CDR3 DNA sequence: TGCAGTGCTTTTAGCGGGTCACGAGATATGCAGTATTTT.

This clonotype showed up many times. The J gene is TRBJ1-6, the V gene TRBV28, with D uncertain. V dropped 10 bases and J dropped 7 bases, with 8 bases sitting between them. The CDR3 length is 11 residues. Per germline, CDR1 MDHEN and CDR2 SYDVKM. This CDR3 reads CATRKNSPLHF. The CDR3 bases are TGTGCCACCAGAAAAAATTCACCCCTCCACTTT. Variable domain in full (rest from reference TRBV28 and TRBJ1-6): DVKVTQSSRYLVKRTGEKVFLECVQDMDHENMFWYRQDPGLGLRLIYFSYDVKMKEKGDIPEGYSVSREKKERFSLILESASTNQTSMYLCATRKNSPLHFGNGTRLTVT.

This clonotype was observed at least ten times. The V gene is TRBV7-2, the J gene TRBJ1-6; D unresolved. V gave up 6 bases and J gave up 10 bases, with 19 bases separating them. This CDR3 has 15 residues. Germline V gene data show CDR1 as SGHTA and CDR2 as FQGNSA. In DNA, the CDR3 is TGTGCCAGCAGATCGGCCGTGGGGAGGGAATCACCCCTCCACTTT. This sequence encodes CASRSAVGRESPLHF.

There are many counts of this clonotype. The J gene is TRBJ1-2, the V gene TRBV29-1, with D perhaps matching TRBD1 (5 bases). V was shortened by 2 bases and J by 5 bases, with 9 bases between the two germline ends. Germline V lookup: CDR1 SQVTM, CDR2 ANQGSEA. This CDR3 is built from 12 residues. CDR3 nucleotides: TGCAGCGTTGAAAGGGGAGGGTATGGCTACACCTTC. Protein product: CSVERGGYGYTF.

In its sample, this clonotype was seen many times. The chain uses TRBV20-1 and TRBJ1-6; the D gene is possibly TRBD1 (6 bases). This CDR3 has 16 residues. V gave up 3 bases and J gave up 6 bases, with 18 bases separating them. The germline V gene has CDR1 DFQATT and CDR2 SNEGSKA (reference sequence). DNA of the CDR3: TGCAGTGCTAGCCCAATACAGGGTGGGCTTAATTCACCCCTCCACTTT. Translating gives CSASPIQGGLNSPLHF.

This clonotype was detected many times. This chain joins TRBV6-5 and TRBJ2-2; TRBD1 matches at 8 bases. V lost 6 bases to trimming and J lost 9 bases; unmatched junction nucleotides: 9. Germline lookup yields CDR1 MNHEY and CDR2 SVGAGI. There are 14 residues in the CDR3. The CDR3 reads CASRERTGLRELFF. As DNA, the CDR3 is TGTGCCAGCAGGGAGAGGACAGGGTTAAGGGAGCTGTTTTTT.

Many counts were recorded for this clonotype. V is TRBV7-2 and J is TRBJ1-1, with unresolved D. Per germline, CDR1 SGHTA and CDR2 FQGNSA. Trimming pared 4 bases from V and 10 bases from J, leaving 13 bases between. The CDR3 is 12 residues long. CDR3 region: CASSSSGRAAFF. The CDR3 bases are TGTGCCAGCAGCTCTTCGGGGAGGGCAGCTTTCTTT.

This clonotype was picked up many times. The CDR3 DNA is TGCAGCGTTGGTGGGAGCAACACTGAAGCTTTCTTT. Protein: CSVGGSNTEAFF. The V gene is TRBV29-1, the J gene TRBJ1-1; D gene uncertain. Per germline, CDR1 SQVTM and CDR2 ANQGSEA. V shed 4 bases and J shed 2 bases, with 8 bases lying between them. The CDR3 contains 12 residues. The variable domain in full, completed from reference TRBV29-1 and TRBJ1-1, reads SAVISQKPSRDICQRGTSLTIQCQVDSQVTMMFWYRQQPGQSLTLIATANQGSEATYESGFVIDKFPISRPNLTFSTLTVSNMSPEDSSIYLCSVGGSNTEAFFGQGTRLTVV.

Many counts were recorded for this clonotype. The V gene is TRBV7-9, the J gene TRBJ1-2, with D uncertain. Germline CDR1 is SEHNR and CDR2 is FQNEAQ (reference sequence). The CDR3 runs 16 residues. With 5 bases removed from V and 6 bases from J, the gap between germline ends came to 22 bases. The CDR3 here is CASSADLHRSAHGYTF. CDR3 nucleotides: TGTGCCAGCAGCGCAGATCTTCACCGGTCGGCACATGGCTACACCTTC.

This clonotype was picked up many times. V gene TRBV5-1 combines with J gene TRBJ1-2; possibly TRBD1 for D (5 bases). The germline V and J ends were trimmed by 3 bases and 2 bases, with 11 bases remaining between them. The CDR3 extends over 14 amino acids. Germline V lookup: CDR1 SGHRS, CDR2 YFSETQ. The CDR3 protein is CASSSHRDNYGYTF. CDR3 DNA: TGCGCCAGCAGCTCTCATCGGGACAACTATGGCTACACCTTC.

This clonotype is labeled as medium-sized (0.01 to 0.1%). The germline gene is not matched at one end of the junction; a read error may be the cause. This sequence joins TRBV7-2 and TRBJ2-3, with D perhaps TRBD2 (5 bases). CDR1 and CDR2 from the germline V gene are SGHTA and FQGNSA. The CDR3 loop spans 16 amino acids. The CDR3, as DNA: TGTGCCAGCAGCTCGAGCGGTAACCTACGCACAAATACGCAGTATTTT. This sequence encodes CASSSSGNLRTNTQYF.

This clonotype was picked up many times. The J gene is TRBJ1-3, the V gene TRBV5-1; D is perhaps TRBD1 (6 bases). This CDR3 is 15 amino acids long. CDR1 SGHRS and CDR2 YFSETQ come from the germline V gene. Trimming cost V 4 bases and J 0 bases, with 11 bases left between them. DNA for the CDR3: TGCGCCAGCAGCCTCCAGACAGGCTCTGGAAACACCATATATTTT. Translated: CASSLQTGSGNTIYF.

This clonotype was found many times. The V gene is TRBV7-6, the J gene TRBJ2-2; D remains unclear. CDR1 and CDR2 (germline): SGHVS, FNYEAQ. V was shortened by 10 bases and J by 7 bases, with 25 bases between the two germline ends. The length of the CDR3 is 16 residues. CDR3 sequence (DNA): TGTGCCACGCAACTAAGGGATGGCAGCGCAGGCGGGGAGCTGTTTTTT. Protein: CATQLRDGSAGGELFF.

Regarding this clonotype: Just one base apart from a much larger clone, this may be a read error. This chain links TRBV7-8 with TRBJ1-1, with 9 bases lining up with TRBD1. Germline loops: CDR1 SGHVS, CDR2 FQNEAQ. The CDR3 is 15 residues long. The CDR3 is CASSSTGGLRTGAFF. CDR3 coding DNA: TGTGCCAGCAGCTCGACAGGGGGATTGAGGACTGGAGCTTTCTTT.

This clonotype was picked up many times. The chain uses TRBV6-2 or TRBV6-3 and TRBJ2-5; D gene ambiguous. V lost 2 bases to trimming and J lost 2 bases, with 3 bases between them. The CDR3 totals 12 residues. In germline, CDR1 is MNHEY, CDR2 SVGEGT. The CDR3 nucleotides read TGTGCCAGCAGTTACGGACAAGAGACCCAGTACTTC. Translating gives CASSYGQETQYF.

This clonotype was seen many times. Here the CDR3 DNA reads TGCAGTGCTCGGCGGGGGGGGTACCAAGAGACCCAGTACTTC. Amino acids: CSARRGGYQETQYF. The chain joins TRBV20-1 to TRBJ2-5; 9 nucleotides align to TRBD2. V lost 5 bases and J lost 0; bases outside the gene matches: 4. CDR3 length: 14 amino acids. CDR1 DFQATT and CDR2 SNEGSKA come from the germline V gene (reference sequence).

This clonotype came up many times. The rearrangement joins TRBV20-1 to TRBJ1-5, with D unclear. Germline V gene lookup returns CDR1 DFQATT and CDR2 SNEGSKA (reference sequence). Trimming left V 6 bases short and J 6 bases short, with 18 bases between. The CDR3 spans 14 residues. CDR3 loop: CSAPESLAGQPQHF. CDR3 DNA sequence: TGCAGTGCCCCCGAATCGCTAGCAGGTCAGCCCCAGCATTTT.

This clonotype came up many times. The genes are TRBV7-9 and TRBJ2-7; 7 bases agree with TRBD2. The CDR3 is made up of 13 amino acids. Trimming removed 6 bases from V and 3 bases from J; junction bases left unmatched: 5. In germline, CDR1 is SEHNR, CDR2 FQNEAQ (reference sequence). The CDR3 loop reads CASSWDYFYEQYF. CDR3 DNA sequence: TGTGCCAGCAGTTGGGACTACTTCTACGAGCAGTACTTC.

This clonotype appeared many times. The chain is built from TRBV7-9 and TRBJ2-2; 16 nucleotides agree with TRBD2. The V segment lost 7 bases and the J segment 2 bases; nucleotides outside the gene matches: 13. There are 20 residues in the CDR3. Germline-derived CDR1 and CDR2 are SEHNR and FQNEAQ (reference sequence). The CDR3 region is CASTTTPGTSGGANTGELFF. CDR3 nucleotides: TGTGCCAGCACTACGACCCCCGGGACTAGCGGGGGGGCCAACACCGGGGAGCTGTTTTTT.

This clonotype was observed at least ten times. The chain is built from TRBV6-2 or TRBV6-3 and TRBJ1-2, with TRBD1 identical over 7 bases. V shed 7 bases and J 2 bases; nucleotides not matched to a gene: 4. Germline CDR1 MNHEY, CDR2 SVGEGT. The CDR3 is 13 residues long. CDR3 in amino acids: CASTPDRNYGYTF. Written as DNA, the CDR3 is TGTGCCAGCACTCCGGACAGGAACTATGGCTACACCTTC.

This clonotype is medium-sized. CDR3 DNA sequence: TGTGCCAGCAGCTACCTACTAATTCCCACAGATACGCAGTATTTT. Amino acids: CASSYLLIPTDTQYF. V and J are TRBV7-8 and TRBJ2-3; D not certain. The length of the CDR3 is 15 residues. The V and J ends lost 4 bases and 2 bases respectively, with 13 bases between them. Germline V CDR1 and CDR2: SGHVS, FQNEAQ.